This passage covers 10 T cell receptor beta chains from one sample sequenced in a study of T-cell memory formation after mild COVID-19. TCRdb itself ran the 5' RACE reads through MiXCR, one entry per CDR3 protein. Among about 430,000 distinct CDR3 sequences listed, roughly a quarter were seen once. The sequenced sample consisted of PBMCs or a T cell subset sorted from them (not recorded which). These receptors originate from an adult woman who had mild COVID-19 (a few samples of this study predate the infection). Cell type and time point are not known.

The chain carries TRBV7-3 and TRBJ1-4; D is ambiguous. The CDR3 has 12 residues. Trimming took 11 bases from V and 1 from J, leaving 8 bases between them. Germline V lookup: CDR1 SGHTA, CDR2 FQGTGA. The CDR3 protein is CAGRRTNEKLFF. The CDR3 DNA follows: TGTGCCGGTAGGAGAACTAATGAAAAACTGTTTTTT.

The table lists this clonotype with a few counts. The J gene is TRBJ2-2, the V gene TRBV5-6; D call uncertain. Germline V CDR1 and CDR2: SGHDT, YYEEEE. This CDR3 is built from 15 residues. V was trimmed by 0 bases and J by 2 bases, leaving 8 bases between them. The CDR3, as DNA: TGTGCCAGCAGCTTGGTCCAGGCTAACACCGGGGAGCTGTTTTTT. Protein: CASSLVQANTGELFF.

Points on this clonotype: Compared with germline, one end of the junction differs, possibly owing to a read error. The rearrangement joins TRBV7-7 to TRBJ2-1; D remains unclear. This CDR3 comprises 12 residues. Germline assignment: CDR1 SSHAT and CDR2 FNYEAQ (reference sequence). The CDR3 region has the DNA TGTGCTAGCAGCCCAGCGACCAGGGAGCAGTTCTTC. This translates into CASSPATREQFF.

The V gene is TRBV19, the J gene TRBJ2-2; 10 nucleotides line up with TRBD1. V lost 9 bases, J lost 6 bases, and 7 bases stayed unmatched. Germline CDR1 is LNHDA and CDR2 is SQIVND (reference sequence). The CDR3 covers 14 residues. CDR3 residues: CASHRTGGSGELFF. Written as DNA, the CDR3 is TGTGCCAGCCATAGGACAGGGGGATCCGGGGAGCTGTTTTTT.

The J gene is TRBJ2-7, the V gene TRBV30, with D perhaps assigned TRBD1 or TRBD2 (5 bases each). The CDR3 consists of 14 residues. V lost 3 bases and J 6 bases, leaving 18 bases between the germline ends. CDR1 is GTSNPN, CDR2 SVGIG, per germline (reference sequence). CDR3 DNA: TGTGCCTGGAGGGCCCCCGGGACCAAAGGCGAGCAGTACTTC. Translation gives CAWRAPGTKGEQYF.

This chain joins TRBV20-1 and TRBJ2-5; tentatively, D is TRBD1 (5 bases). Germline loops: CDR1 DFQATT, CDR2 SNEGSKA (reference sequence). This CDR3 has 14 residues. Trimming took 1 base from V and 1 from J, leaving 10 bases between them. In nucleotides, the CDR3 is TGCAGTGCTAGAGTACTTAGGGGCCAAGAGACCCAGTACTTC. Amino acid sequence: CSARVLRGQETQYF.

The chain uses TRBV7-9 and TRBJ1-5, with 7 bases identical to TRBD1. V lost 3 bases, J lost 4 bases, and 9 bases stayed unmatched. CDR3 length: 16 residues. Germline lookup yields CDR1 SEHNR and CDR2 FQNEAQ (reference sequence). The CDR3 DNA reads as TGTGCCAGCAGCTTCGAGGGGGCAGGACGGAATCAGCCCCAGCATTTT. It translates to CASSFEGAGRNQPQHF.

This clonotype was counted only a few times. The J gene is TRBJ2-1, the V gene TRBV20-1, with D possibly called TRBD1 or TRBD2 (6 bases each). This CDR3 region has 13 residues. Germline V gene lookup returns CDR1 DFQATT and CDR2 SNEGSKA (reference sequence). The CDR3 loop reads CSGKGGYDNEQFF. The DNA for the CDR3 is TGCAGCGGGAAGGGGGGTTACGACAATGAGCAGTTCTTC.

The V gene is TRBV5-1, the J gene TRBJ1-1; the D gene is possibly TRBD1 (6 bases). CDR3 length: 16 amino acids. V gave up 0 bases and J gave up 1 base, with 13 bases separating them. The germline CDR1 and CDR2 sequences are SGHRS and YFSETQ. The CDR3 region is CASSLGLRGKNTEAFF. The CDR3 DNA reads TGCGCCAGCAGCTTGGGGCTCAGGGGAAAGAACACTGAAGCTTTCTTT.

This clonotype has just a few counts. The chain carries TRBV7-9 and TRBJ2-7; 7 bases are shared with TRBD1. The CDR3 contains 16 residues. V lost 1 base, J lost 4 bases, and 10 bases stayed unmatched. The germline gives CDR1 SEHNR, CDR2 FQNEAQ (reference sequence). DNA of the CDR3: TGTGCCAGCAGCTTAGGAGAAGGGACAGTAGGATACGAGCAGTACTTC. Protein product: CASSLGEGTVGYEQYF.